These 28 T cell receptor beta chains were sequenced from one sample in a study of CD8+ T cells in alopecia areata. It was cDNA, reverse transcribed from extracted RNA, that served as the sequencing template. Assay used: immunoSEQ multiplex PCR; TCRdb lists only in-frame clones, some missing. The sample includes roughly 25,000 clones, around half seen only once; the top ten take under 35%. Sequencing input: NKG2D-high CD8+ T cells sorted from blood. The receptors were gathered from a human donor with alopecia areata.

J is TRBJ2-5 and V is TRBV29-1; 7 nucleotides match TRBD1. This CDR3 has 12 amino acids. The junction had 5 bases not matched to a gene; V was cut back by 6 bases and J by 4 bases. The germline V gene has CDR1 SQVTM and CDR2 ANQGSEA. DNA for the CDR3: TGCAGCGTCCAACAGGGGCTAGAGACCCAGTACTTC. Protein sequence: CSVQQGLETQYF. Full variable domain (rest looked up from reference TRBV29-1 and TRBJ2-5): SAVISQKPSRDICQRGTSLTIQCQVDSQVTMMFWYRQQPGQSLTLIATANQGSEATYESGFVIDKFPISRPNLTFSTLTVSNMSPEDSSIYLCSVQQGLETQYFGPGTRLLVL.

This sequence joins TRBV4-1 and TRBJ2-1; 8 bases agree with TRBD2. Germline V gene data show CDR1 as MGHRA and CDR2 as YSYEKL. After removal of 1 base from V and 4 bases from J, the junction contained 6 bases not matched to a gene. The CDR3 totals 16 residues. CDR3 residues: CASSQGPGGRYNEQFF. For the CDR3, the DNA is TGCGCCAGCAGCCAAGGCCCGGGGGGGCGGTACAATGAGCAGTTCTTC.

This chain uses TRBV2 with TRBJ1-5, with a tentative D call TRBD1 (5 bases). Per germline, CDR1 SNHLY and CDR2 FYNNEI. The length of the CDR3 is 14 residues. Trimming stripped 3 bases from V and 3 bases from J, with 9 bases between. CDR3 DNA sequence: TGTGCCAGCAGTGAGGCACAGGTCAATCAGCCCCAGCATTTT. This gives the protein CASSEAQVNQPQHF.

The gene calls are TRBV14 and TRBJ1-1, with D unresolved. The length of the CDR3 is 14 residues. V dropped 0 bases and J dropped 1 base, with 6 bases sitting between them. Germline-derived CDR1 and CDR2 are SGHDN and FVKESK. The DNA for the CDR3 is TGTGCCAGCAGCCAAGATCTGGGGAACACTGAAGCTTTCTTT. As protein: CASSQDLGNTEAFF.

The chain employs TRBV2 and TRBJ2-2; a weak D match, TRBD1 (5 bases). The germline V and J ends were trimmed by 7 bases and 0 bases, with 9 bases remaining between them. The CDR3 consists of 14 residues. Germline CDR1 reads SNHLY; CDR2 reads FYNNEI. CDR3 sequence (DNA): TGTGCCAGCAAGGGGATCCCGAACACCGGGGAGCTGTTTTTT. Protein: CASKGIPNTGELFF.

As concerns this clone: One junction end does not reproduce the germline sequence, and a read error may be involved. DNA for the CDR3: TGTGCTAGCAGCCTACGCACTAGCGGGATCCCAGAGACCCAGTACTTC. This codes for CASSLRTSGIPETQYF. The chain is built from TRBV7-7 and TRBJ2-5; TRBD2 matches at 10 bases. The CDR3 is made up of 16 amino acids. Germline CDR1 and CDR2: SSHAT and FNYEAQ (reference sequence). The full variable domain, its missing parts supplied by reference TRBV7-7 and TRBJ2-5, is GAGVSQSPRYKVTKRGQDVTLRCDPISSHATLYWYQQALGQGPEFLTYFNYEAQPDKSGLPSDRFSAERPEGSISTLTIQRTEQRDSAMYRCASSLRTSGIPETQYFGPGTRLLVL.

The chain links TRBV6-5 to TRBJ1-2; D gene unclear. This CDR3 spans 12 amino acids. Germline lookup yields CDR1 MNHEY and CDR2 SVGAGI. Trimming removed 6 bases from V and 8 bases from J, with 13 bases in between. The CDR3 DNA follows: TGTGCCAGCAGGTTTAAGGGCGAGGGCTACACCTTC. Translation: CASRFKGEGYTF.

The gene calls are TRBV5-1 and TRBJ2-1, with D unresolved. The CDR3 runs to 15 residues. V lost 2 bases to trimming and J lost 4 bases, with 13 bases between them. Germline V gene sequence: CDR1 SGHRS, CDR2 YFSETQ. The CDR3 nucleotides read TGCGCCAGCAGCTTCGGACCCCGCGAATACAATGAGCAGTTCTTC. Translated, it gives CASSFGPREYNEQFF.

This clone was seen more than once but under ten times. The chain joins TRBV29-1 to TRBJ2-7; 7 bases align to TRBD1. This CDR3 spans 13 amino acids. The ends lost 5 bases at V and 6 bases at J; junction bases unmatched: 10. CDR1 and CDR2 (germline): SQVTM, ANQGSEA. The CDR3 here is CSVIPTGISEQYF. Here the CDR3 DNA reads TGCAGCGTTATCCCGACAGGGATTAGCGAGCAGTACTTC.

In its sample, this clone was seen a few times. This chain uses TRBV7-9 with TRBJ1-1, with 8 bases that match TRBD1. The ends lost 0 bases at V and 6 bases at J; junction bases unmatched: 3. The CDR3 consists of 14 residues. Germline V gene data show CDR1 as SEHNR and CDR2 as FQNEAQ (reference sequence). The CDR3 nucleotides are TGTGCCAGCAGCTTAGCCTCGACAGGGGCTGAAGCTTTCTTT. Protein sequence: CASSLASTGAEAFF.

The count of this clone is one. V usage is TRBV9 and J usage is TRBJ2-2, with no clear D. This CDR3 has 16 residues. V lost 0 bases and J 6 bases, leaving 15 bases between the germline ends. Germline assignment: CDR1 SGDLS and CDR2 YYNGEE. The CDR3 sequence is CASSVANRPPAGELFF. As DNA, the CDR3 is TGTGCCAGCAGCGTAGCTAATCGCCCTCCCGCCGGGGAGCTGTTTTTT.

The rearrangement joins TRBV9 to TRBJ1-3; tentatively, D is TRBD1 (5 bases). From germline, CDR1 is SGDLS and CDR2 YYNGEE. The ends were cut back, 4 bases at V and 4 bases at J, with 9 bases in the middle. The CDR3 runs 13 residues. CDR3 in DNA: TGTGCCAGCAGCACTGACAGCGGAAACACCATATATTTT. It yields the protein CASSTDSGNTIYF.

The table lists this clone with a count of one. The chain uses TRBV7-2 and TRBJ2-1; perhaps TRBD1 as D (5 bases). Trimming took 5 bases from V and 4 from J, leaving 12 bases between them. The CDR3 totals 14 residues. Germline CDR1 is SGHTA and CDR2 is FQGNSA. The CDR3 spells CASSPRVGYNEQFF. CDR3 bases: TGTGCCAGCAGCCCCAGGGTTGGGTACAATGAGCAGTTCTTC.

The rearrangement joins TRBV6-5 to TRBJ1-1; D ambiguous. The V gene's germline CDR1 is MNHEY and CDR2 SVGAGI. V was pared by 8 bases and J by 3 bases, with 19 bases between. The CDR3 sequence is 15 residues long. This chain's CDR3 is CASRSVSPADTEAFF. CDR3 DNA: TGTGCCAGCCGCTCAGTGTCACCGGCGGACACTGAAGCTTTCTTT.

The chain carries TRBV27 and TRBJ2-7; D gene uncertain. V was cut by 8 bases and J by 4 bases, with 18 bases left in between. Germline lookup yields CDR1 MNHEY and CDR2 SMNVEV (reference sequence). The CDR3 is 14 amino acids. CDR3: CASSPPGVLYEQYF. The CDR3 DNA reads TGTGCCAGCTCACCCCCTGGCGTTTTGTACGAGCAGTACTTC.

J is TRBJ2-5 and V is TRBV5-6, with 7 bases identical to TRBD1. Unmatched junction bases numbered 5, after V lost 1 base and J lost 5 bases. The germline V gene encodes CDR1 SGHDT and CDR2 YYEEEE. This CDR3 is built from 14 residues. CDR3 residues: CASSLTRGGETQYF. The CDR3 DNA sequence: TGTGCCAGCAGCTTGACTAGAGGGGGCGAGACCCAGTACTTC.

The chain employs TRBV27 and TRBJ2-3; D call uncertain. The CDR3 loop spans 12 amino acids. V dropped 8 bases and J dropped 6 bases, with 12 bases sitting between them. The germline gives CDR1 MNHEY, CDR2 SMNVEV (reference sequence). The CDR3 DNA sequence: TGTGCCAGCGGCCCGCCTTGGGATACGCAGTATTTT. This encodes CASGPPWDTQYF.

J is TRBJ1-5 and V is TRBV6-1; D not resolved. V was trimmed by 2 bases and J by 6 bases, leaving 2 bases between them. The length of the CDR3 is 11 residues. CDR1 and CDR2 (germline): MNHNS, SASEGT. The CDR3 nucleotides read TGTGCCAGCAGTGAACTTCAGCCCCAGCATTTT. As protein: CASSELQPQHF.

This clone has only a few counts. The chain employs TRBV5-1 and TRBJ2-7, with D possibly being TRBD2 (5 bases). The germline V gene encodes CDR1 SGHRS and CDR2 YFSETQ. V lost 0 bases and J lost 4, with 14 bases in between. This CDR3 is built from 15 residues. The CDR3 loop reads CASSLEVGAHYEQYF. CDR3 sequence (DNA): TGCGCCAGCAGCTTGGAAGTGGGAGCACATTACGAGCAGTACTTC.

For the CDR3, the DNA is TGTGCCAGCAGCTTAGGGAAGACAGGGACCGGGGAGCTGTTTTTT. Its translation is CASSLGKTGTGELFF. The V and J genes are TRBV7-9 and TRBJ2-2; 7 bases agree with TRBD1. Per the germline V gene, CDR1 is SEHNR and CDR2 is FQNEAQ (reference sequence). The CDR3 covers 15 residues. V was clipped by 1 base and J by 5 bases; unmatched bases: 4.

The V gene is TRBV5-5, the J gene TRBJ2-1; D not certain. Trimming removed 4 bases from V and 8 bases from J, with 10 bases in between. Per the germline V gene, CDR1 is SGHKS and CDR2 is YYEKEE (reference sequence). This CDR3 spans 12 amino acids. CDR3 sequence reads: CASSPADYEQFF. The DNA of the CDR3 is TGTGCCAGCAGCCCTGCAGATTATGAGCAGTTCTTC.

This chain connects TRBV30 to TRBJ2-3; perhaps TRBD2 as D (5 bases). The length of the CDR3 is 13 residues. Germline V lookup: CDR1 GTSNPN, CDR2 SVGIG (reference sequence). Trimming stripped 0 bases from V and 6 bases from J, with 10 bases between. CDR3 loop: CAWSVLGPDTQYF. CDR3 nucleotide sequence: TGTGCCTGGAGTGTACTAGGCCCCGATACGCAGTATTTT.

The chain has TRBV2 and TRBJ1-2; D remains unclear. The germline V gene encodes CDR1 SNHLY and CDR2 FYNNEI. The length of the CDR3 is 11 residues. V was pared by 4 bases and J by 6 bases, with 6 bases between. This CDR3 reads CASSGSHGYTF. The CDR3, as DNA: TGTGCCAGCAGTGGGAGCCATGGCTACACCTTC.

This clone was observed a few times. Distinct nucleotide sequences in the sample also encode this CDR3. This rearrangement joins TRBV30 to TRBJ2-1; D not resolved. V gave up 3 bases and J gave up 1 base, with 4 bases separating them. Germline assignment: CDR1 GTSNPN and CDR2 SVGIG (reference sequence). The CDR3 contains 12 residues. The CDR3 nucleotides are TGTGCCTGGAGCGGGTCCTACAATGAGCAGTTCTTC. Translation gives CAWSGSYNEQFF.

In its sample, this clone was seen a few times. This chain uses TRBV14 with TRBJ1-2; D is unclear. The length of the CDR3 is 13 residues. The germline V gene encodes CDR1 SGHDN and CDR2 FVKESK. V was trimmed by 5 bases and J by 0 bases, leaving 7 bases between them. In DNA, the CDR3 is TGTGCCAGCAGCTACGGGACTAACTATGGCTACACCTTC. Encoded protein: CASSYGTNYGYTF.

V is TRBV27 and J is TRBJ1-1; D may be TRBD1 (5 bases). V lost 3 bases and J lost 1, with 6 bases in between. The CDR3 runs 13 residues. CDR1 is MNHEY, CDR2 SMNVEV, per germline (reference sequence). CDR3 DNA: TGTGCCAGCAGTTTTGGACAGAACACTGAAGCTTTCTTT. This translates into CASSFGQNTEAFF.

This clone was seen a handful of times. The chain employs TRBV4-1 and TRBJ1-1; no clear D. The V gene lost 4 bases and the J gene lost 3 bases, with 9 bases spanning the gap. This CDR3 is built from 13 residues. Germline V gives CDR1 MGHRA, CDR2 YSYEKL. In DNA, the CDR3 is TGCGCCAGCAGCCCTAAAGTGGACACTGAAGCTTTCTTT. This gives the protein CASSPKVDTEAFF.

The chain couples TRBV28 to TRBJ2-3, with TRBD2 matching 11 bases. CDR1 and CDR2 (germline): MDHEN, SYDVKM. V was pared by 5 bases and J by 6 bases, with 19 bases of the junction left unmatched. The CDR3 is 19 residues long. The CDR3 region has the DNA TGTGCCAGCAGTCCGCTTGAGGTAGCGGGAGGGCCTCTTAGTGATACGCAGTATTTT. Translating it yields CASSPLEVAGGPLSDTQYF.